This T cell receptor beta chain was identified in a study of beta chain features in type 1 diabetes. Study-wide context: All samples combined gave about 100 million sorted cells for examination.

CDR3 length equals 15 residues. V was pared by 2 bases and J by 7 bases, with 4 bases of the junction left unmatched. Germline V lookup: CDR1 ENHRY, CDR2 SYGVKD. Findings and limits, study-wide: Insertion counts at VDJ junctions were lower in type 1 diabetes patients, who also showed more deletions there.

This clone has more than one count but fewer than ten. No antigen is known for it. This sample also contains other DNA sequences that code for the same CDR3. Sorted CD4+ subsets: naive, central memory, regulatory, stem cell-like memory (CD45RO/CCR7/CD25/CD127/CD95/CD27 panel). Once sorted, every population was more than 95% pure. The investigators reverse transcribed all of the isolated RNA, so they sequenced expressed TCRB transcripts. The protocol was immunoSEQ multiplex PCR, while the TCRdb copy is restricted to in-frame clones and leaves out a portion. Among roughly 150,000 clones listed, less than 9.5% were seen once.

This chain uses TRBV10-3 with TRBJ2-1; 11 nucleotides agree with TRBD2. The receptor comes from a woman between 18 and 29 years old in good health. The sample was central memory CD4+ T cells from blood. CDR3 sequence: CAISERASGRNEQFF. DNA of the CDR3: TGTGCCATCAGTGAGCGGGCTAGCGGGAGGAATGAGCAGTTCTTC.